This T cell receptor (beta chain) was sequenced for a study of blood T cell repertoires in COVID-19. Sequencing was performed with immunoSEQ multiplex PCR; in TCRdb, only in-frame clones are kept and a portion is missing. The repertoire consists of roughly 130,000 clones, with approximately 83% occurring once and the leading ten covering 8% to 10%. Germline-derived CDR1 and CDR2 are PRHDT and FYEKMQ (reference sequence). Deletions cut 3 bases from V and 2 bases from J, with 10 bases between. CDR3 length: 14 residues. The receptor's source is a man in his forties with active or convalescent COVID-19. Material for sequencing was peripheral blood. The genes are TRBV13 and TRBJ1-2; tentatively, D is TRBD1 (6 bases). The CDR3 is CASSFRTANYGYTF. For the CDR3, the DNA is TGTGCCAGCAGCTTCAGGACAGCAAACTATGGCTACACCTTC.